This TCR beta chain came from a study of blood T cells in healthy people across ages. Study-level findings and limits: Both naive CD4+ cell counts and diversity were greater in long-lived donors than in aged donors.

The use of a sample-barcoded 5' primer and a J-beta primer mix characterized a second PCR of roughly 6 to 11 cycles. A 12-random-nucleotide template-switch adaptor tagged each cDNA molecule. TCRdb called the 5' RACE reads again in MiXCR, with one record for every CDR3 protein. The profile shows roughly 1,500,000 distinct CDR3 sequences, about 31% of them singletons. This clonotype has a handful of counts. Antigen: not known. Trimming pared 4 bases from V and 3 bases from J, leaving 13 bases between. The length of the CDR3 is 14 residues. The germline gives CDR1 SEHNR, CDR2 FQNEAQ (reference sequence). At least 7 million PBMCs were isolated per sample.

The TCR originated in a woman aged 30 to 39 in good health. The chain links TRBV7-9 to TRBJ2-7, with D perhaps TRBD1 or TRBD2 (5 bases each). Sequences were obtained from blood. The CDR3 here is CASSSRDAYYEQYF. The CDR3 coding sequence is TGTGCCAGCAGCTCCCGGGACGCCTACTACGAGCAGTACTTC.